Listed below are T cell receptor beta chains from one sample, sequenced in a study of cytomegalovirus exposure and HLA in healthy donors. Assay: immunoSEQ multiplex PCR; the TCRdb copy retains only in-frame clones and omits some. The sample has 150,000 or so clones; approximately 70% are singletons. The specimen was PBMCs. The receptors were gathered from a woman between 18 and 29 years old in good health and CMV-seronegative. Each CDR3 is given without its conserved first and last residue. The order of the fields is V gene, CDR3 protein.

TRBV4-2	ASSQGGHRVDYGYT
TRBV18	ASSPPGGSNQPQH
TRBV18	ASSPQGNVDGYT
TRBV6-1	ASSEQQGTEAF
TRBV29-1	SVGRQRESTDTQY
TRBV6-1	ASITANTGELF
TRBV28	ASSFGHGTIMAQH
TRBV2	ASRGQLATNEKLF
TRBV7-2	ASSPQGSRVVDTQY
TRBV11-3	ASSSRTSNNEQF
TRBV6-5	ASSQGQGTYEQY
TRBV9	ASSVKVGRHEKLF
TRBV19	ASNQGSGYT
TRBV19	ASSPWLGAYYGYT
TRBV7-2	ASSLVDRGRAKSNEQF
TRBV21-1	ARQGGYTEAF
TRBV7-8	ASSSRDNQLDEQF
TRBV14	ASTAKGRGTEAF
TRBV7-9	ASSSWTSGAGETQY
TRBV6-6	ASRGVGAGTEAF
TRBV14	ASTSAGSTMMVQF
TRBV7-2	ASSFGGSGYGYT
TRBV27	ASSSTGQGLYQPQH
TRBV7-9	ASSPPLAGSYGYT
TRBV6-1	ASSEEAGGYNEQF
TRBV10-3	AISESNSYGYT
TRBV25-1	ASKGQLNTEAF
TRBV29-1	SVRSGLAETQY
TRBV7-7	ASSLGASGNNEQF
TRBV10-3	AIRHLGHPWYHQPQH
TRBV4-2	ASSRVTGELF
TRBV29-1	SVPSGGPNQPQH
TRBV11-2	ASSFKQGAQPQH
TRBV7-3	ASSLGRGTQETQY
TRBV9	ASSVSYRTGGNEQF
TRBV6-6	ASSSEQGRNQPQH
TRBV2	ASTPTGQLVYEQY
TRBV5-6	ASSLAASGSQETQY
TRBV7-9	ASSLARGDYGYT
TRBV5-1	ASSLQSRIQNEKLF
TRBV27	ASSRTSGRFRPQY
TRBV28	ASSPGGRSFGNTIY
TRBV11-3	ASSFARGEDTQY
TRBV9	ASSVVGLAGGPDTQY
TRBV5-4	ASSSQGATDTQY
TRBV15	ATSRDASGGPSTDTQY
TRBV6-1	ASSEFPQGVTYNEQF
TRBV7-4	ASSWGAGGQETQY
TRBV19	ASSTPGQDLYLSSPLH
TRBV7-9	ASSVRGGGNEQF
TRBV5-1	ASSSVRNEQF
TRBV7-2	ASSLDPGILNEQF
TRBV9	ASSAHTGRTEAF